This T cell receptor (beta chain) was retrieved from a study of vaccination effects on CD4 cells after COVID-19. V was clipped by 0 bases and J by 6 bases; unmatched bases: 7. The CDR3 extends over 15 amino acids. Looked up from germline, CDR1 is SGHTS and CDR2 is YDEGEE. Viral peptide pools were used in the ViraFEST assay to expand antigen-specific CD4+ T cells, and sequencing came afterward. Culturing for about 10 days preceded CD4+ T cell isolation. Under 2.5 million PBMC were seeded per well and grown in the presence of roughly 10 IU/ml IL-2 and about 10 ug/ml peptides. Sequencing used immunoSEQ multiplex PCR; TCRdb keeps in-frame clones, though not all of them. The sample lists tens of thousands of clones, 75% to 85% occurring once. A note on this clone: Its antigen is unknown.

The gene calls are TRBV5-8 and TRBJ2-3; 7 bases line up with TRBD1. The sequence came from a human donor who received a COVID-19 vaccine. The sample in question was CD4+ T cells from PBMCs cultured with HCoV-229E spike peptides, obtained before COVID-19 vaccination. The CDR3 reads CASSLAGQRADTQYF. The CDR3 region has the DNA TGTGCCAGCAGCTTGGCGGGACAGAGGGCGGATACGCAGTATTTT. Together with reference TRBV5-8 and TRBJ2-3, the CDR3 gives the full variable domain: EAGVTQSPTHLIKTRGQQATLRCSPISGHTSVYWYQQALGLGLQFLLWYDEGEERNRGNFPPRFSGRQFPNYSSELNVNALELEDSALYLCASSLAGQRADTQYFGPGTRLTVL.